Listed below are T cell receptor beta chains from one sample, sequenced in a study of blood T cell repertoires in COVID-19. TCRdb's table, derived via immunoSEQ multiplex PCR, lists solely in-frame clones and lacks some. The sample shows about 220,000 clones, about four fifths of them seen only once. The source material was PBMCs or T cells enriched from blood (not recorded which). The receptors come from a woman aged 55-69 years who had recovered from COVID-19. Each CDR3 is given with its conserved first and last residue. The D gene is left open where the match is weak. Not all rows give a size; the values are once, few, many and, for expanded clones, a class.

clone size	J gene	D gene	V gene	CDR3 DNA	CDR3 protein
few	TRBJ2-7	.	TRBV2	TGTGCCAGCAGTGCCCCCGGGGGTAGGAGCGAGCAGTACTTC	CASSAPGGRSEQYF
.	TRBJ1-5	.	TRBV6-1	TGTGCCAGCAGTGAAGCTGGAGTTAATCAGCCCCAGCATTTT	CASSEAGVNQPQHF
.	TRBJ1-1	TRBD1	TRBV6-2/TRBV6-3	TGTGCCAGCAGTAGACCGGGACAGGGGATGAACACTGAAGCTTTCTTT	CASSRPGQGMNTEAFF
.	TRBJ1-1	.	TRBV5-4	TGTGCCACCTTAGCGCCAGAGGAGGTGAACACTGAAGCTTTCTTT	CATLAPEEVNTEAFF
once	TRBJ1-1	.	TRBV19	TGTGCCAGTAGTATGAGGAGGGTTAACCGGAACACTGAAGCTTTCTTT	CASSMRRVNRNTEAFF
.	TRBJ2-7	.	TRBV21-1	TGTGCCAGCAGTCAAGGGACTAGCGGGAGTTACGAGCAGTACTTC	CASSQGTSGSYEQYF
.	TRBJ1-2	.	TRBV7-6	TGTGCCAGCAGCTTAGACAGGCCCCCCTATGGCTACACCTTC	CASSLDRPPYGYTF
few	TRBJ1-1	.	TRBV21-1	TGTGCCAGCAGCGCCAGGACAGGCGGGAACACTGAAGCTTTCTTT	CASSARTGGNTEAFF
.	TRBJ1-1	.	TRBV12-3/TRBV12-4	TGTGCCAGCAGTTTGTGGGAGGCGGCTTTCTTT	CASSLWEAAFF
.	TRBJ2-1	.	TRBV6-1	TGTGCCAGCAGTGAACTAGCCGGTAACTACAATGAGCAGTTCTTC	CASSELAGNYNEQFF
.	TRBJ1-2	TRBD1	TRBV5-4	TGTGCCAGCACCGAAGGACAGGGCGAAGGCTACACCTTC	CASTEGQGEGYTF
.	TRBJ2-7	TRBD1	TRBV7-2	TGTGCCAGCAGCATTGACGGGACAGGGATCTACGAGCAGTACTTC	CASSIDGTGIYEQYF
.	TRBJ2-2	TRBD1	TRBV5-1	TGCGCCAGCAGCTTGGGGGTCAGGGGGCGCCCCGACACCGGGGAGCTGTTTTTT	CASSLGVRGRPDTGELFF
.	TRBJ2-7	TRBD2	TRBV15	TGTGCCACCAGCAGAGATGTGGGACTAGCGGGGAGCGAGGGCGAGCAGTACTTC	CATSRDVGLAGSEGEQYF
.	TRBJ1-5	.	TRBV5-4	TGTGCCAGCAGCACCGACGTGGGGCTTGGCAATCAGCCCCAGCATTTT	CASSTDVGLGNQPQHF
once	TRBJ2-1	.	TRBV11-1	TGTGCCAGCAGGGCGAGGGGACTCTACTCCTACAATGAGCAGTTCTTC	CASRARGLYSYNEQFF
.	TRBJ2-2	TRBD2	TRBV10-3	TGTGCCATCAGTGGTCCTAGCGGGAGGTCAAGTGGGACCGGGGAGCTGTTTTTT	CAISGPSGRSSGTGELFF
.	TRBJ1-2	TRBD1	TRBV4-1	TGCGCCAGCAGCCTCCAGACAGGGGACAGCTATGGCTACACCTTC	CASSLQTGDSYGYTF
few	TRBJ2-2	.	TRBV7-9	TGTGCCAGCAGCCTCAGGGGCAGGGTAGGCGACGGGGAGCTGTTTTTT	CASSLRGRVGDGELFF
.	TRBJ2-3	TRBD2	TRBV6-5	TGTGCCAGCAGTTACACTAGCGGGAGCACAGATACGCAGTATTTT	CASSYTSGSTDTQYF
once	TRBJ2-3	TRBD2	TRBV7-2	TGTGCCAGCAGCGTTAGCGGGGGGGCCCCCACAGATACGCAGTATTTT	CASSVSGGAPTDTQYF
.	TRBJ2-7	.	TRBV12-5	TGTGCTAGTGGTTTGGTACAGTTTGAACTAGCAACCGAGCAGTACTTC	CASGLVQFELATEQYF
.	TRBJ2-5	.	TRBV7-9	TGTGCCAGCAGCCCCCTGGAGACCCAGTACTTC	CASSPLETQYF
few	TRBJ2-7	TRBD1	TRBV7-2	TGTGCCAGCAGCTTAGCCGGTGGGGACAGGGCCCACGAGCAGTACTTC	CASSLAGGDRAHEQYF
medium-sized	TRBJ2-7	.	TRBV18	TGTGCCAGCTCACACGGAATTAATGGACAAGCCTACGAGCAGTACTTC	CASSHGINGQAYEQYF
few	TRBJ2-1	TRBD2	TRBV5-1	TGCGCCAGCAGCTCGACTAGCGGGTACAATGAGCAGTTCTTC	CASSSTSGYNEQFF
.	TRBJ2-1	.	TRBV7-2	TGTGCCAGCAGCCAACTCCCAGGGGCAATGTACAATGAGCAGTTCTTC	CASSQLPGAMYNEQFF
.	TRBJ1-1	TRBD1	TRBV29-1	TGCAGCGTTGGCTCCCCCGGACAGGCTACTGAAGCTTTCTTT	CSVGSPGQATEAFF
once	TRBJ1-2	TRBD1	TRBV28	TGTGCCAGCAGTTCCTGGACAGGCTTTCTTCAGTCTGGCTACACCTTC	CASSSWTGFLQSGYTF
.	TRBJ1-2	TRBD1	TRBV7-7	TGTGCCAGCAGCTCTGACACGGACAGGCGTAACTATGGCTACACCTTC	CASSSDTDRRNYGYTF
once	TRBJ2-7	TRBD2	TRBV6-1	TGTGCCAGCAGTGAGTTAGCGGGACCATACGAGCAGTACTTC	CASSELAGPYEQYF
.	TRBJ1-4	.	TRBV7-2	TGTGCCAGCAGCTCCGGTTTGGGGGCCGGAAAACTGTTTTTT	CASSSGLGAGKLFF
.	TRBJ2-2	.	TRBV27	TGTGCCAGCAGCCGCCGCCCTCCAGAGAACACCGGGGAGCTGTTTTTT	CASSRRPPENTGELFF
.	TRBJ2-3	.	TRBV5-1	TGCGCCAGCAGACTAGACACAGATACGCAGTATTTT	CASRLDTDTQYF
.	TRBJ1-5	TRBD1	TRBV15	TGTGCCACCAGCAGAGATCTGGGACAGGGGAACCAGCCCCAGCATTTT	CATSRDLGQGNQPQHF
.	TRBJ2-2	.	TRBV11-3	TGTGCCAGCAGCAAGCCAGGGGTCACCGGGGAGCTGTTTTTT	CASSKPGVTGELFF
.	TRBJ2-7	.	TRBV9	TGTGCCAGCAGCGTAAGAACAAAATCCTACGAGCAGTACTTC	CASSVRTKSYEQYF
.	TRBJ2-7	.	TRBV27	TGTGCCAGCAGTCCCTCTACAGGGTTCTACGAGCAGTACTTC	CASSPSTGFYEQYF
.	TRBJ2-7	.	TRBV19	TGTGCCAGTAGTATATCCTTAGGGGCCTCCTACGAGCAGTACTTC	CASSISLGASYEQYF
.	TRBJ1-2	TRBD1	TRBV19	TGTGCCAGTAGTACCCAAGGGGACAGGGACAACTACACCTTC	CASSTQGDRDNYTF
.	TRBJ2-5	TRBD2	TRBV5-4	TGTGCCAGCAGCCCGGGGACTAGCGGGCGAGAGACCCAGTACTTC	CASSPGTSGRETQYF
.	TRBJ1-1	.	TRBV29-1	TGCAGCGCTCGGGGGGCTGAAGCTTTCTTT	CSARGAEAFF
.	TRBJ2-7	.	TRBV12-3/TRBV12-4	TGTGCCAGCAGTTTCTGGCAGTCCAAGCAGTACTTC	CASSFWQSKQYF
few	TRBJ1-1	TRBD1	TRBV11-2	TGTGCCAGCAGCTTACCCCCAGGGGGTAAGGCTTTCTTT	CASSLPPGGKAFF
.	TRBJ2-3	TRBD2	TRBV7-3	TGTGCCAGCAGCCCGACTAGCGGGGGGACAGATACGCAGTATTTT	CASSPTSGGTDTQYF
.	TRBJ2-3	TRBD2	TRBV19	TGTGCCAGTAGTATAGGGCTAGCGGGGGGGCACGCAGATACGCAGTATTTT	CASSIGLAGGHADTQYF